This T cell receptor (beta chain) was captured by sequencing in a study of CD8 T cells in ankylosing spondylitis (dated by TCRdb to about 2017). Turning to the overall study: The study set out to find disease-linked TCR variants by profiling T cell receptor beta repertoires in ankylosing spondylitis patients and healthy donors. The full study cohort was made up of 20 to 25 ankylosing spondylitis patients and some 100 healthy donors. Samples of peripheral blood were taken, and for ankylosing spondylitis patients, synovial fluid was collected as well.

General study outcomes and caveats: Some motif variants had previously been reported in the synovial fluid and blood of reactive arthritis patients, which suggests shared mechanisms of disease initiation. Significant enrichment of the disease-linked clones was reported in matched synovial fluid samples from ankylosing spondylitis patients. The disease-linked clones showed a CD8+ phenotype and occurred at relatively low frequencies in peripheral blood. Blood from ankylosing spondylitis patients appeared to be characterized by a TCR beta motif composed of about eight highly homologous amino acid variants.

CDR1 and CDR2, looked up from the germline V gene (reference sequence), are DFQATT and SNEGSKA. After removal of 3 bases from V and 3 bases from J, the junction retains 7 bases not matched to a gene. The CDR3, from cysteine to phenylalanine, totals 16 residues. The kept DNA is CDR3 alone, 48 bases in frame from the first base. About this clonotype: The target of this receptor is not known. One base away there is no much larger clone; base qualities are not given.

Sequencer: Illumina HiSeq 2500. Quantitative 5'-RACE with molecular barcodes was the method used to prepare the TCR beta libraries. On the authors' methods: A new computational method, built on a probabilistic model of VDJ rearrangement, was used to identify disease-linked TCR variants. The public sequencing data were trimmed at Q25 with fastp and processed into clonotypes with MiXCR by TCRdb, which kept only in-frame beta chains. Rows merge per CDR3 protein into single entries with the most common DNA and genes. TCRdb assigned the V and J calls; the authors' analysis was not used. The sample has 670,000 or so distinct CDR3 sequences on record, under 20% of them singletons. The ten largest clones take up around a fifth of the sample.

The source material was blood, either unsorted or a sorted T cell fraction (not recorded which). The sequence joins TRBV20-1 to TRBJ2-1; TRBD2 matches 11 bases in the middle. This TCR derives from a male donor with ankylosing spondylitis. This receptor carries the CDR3 CSASLTSGGNYNEQFF. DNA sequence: TGCAGTGCTAGTTTAACTAGCGGGGGAAACTACAATGAGCAGTTCTTC.